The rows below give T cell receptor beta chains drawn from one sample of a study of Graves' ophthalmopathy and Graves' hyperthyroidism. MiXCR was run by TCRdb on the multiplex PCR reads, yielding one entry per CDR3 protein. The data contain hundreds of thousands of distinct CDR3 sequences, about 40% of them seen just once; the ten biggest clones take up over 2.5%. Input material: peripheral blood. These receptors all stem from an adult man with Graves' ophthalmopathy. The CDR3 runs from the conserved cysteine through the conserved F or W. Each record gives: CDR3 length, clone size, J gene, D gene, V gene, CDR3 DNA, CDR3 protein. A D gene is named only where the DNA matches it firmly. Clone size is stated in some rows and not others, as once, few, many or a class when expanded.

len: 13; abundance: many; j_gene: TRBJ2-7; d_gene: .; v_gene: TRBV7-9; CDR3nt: TGTGCCAGCAGCTTAGGCGTCTCCTACGAGCAGTACTTC; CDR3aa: CASSLGVSYEQYF
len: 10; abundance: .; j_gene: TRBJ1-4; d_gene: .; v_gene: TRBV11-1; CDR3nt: TGTGCCAGCAGGGGAGGAAAACTGTTTTTT; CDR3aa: CASRGGKLFF
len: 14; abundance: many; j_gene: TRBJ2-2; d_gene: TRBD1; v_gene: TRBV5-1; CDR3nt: TGCGCCAGCACCCAACAGGGGATTACCGGGGAGCTGTTTTTT; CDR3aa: CASTQQGITGELFF
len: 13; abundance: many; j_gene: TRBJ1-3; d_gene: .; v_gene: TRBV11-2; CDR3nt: TGTGCCAGCAGCTCCGGGCCCTCAAACACCATATATTTT; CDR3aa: CASSSGPSNTIYF
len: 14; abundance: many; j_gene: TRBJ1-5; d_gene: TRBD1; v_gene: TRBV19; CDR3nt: TGTGCCAGTAGTATAACAGGGGGCCATCAGCCCCAGCATTTT; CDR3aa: CASSITGGHQPQHF
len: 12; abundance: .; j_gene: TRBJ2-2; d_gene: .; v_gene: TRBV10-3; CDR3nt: TGTGCCATTGACAAGAACACCGGGGAGCTGTTTTTT; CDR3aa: CAIDKNTGELFF
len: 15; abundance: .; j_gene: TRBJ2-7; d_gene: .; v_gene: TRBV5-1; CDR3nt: TGTGCCAGTAGTATATCGGCAGGAGGGTCCTACGAGCAGTACTTC; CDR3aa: CASSISAGGSYEQYF
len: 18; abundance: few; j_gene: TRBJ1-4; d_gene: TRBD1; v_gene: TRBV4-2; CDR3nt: TGTGCCAGCAGCCAAGACCCCCCCACGACAGGGATAAATGAAAAACTGTTTTTT; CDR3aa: CASSQDPPTTGINEKLFF
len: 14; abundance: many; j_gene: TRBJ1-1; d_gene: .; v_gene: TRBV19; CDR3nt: TGTGCCAGTAGTATCCCCAGGGACAACACTGAAGCTTTCTTT; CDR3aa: CASSIPRDNTEAFF
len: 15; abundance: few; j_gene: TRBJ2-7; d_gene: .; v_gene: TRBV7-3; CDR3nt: TGTGCCAGCTCGGCCTCCGGGGGAGTGGGGTACGAGCAGTACTTC; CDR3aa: CASSASGGVGYEQYF
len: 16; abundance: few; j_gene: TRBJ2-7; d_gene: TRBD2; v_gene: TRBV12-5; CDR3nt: TGTGCTAGTGGTTTGGGGAGCCGGGACTACTCCTACGAGCAGTACTTC; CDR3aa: CASGLGSRDYSYEQYF
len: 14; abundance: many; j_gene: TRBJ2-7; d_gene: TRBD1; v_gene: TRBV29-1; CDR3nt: TGCAGCGTTGACTGGGGACAGGGAACCTACGAGCAGTACTTC; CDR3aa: CSVDWGQGTYEQYF
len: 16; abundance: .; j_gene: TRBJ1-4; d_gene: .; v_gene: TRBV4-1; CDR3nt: TGCGCCAGCAGCCAAGATTTTTGGCAGGGAGGCGAAAAACTGTTTTTT; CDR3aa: CASSQDFWQGGEKLFF
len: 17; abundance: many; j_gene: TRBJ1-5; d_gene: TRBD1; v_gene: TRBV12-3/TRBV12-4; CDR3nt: TGTGCCAGCAGTCACCGGGACAGGGGAGCCCAGGCTCAGCCCCAGCATTTT; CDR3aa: CASSHRDRGAQAQPQHF
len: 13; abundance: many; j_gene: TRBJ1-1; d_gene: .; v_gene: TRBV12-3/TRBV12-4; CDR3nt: TGTGCCAGCAGCCCTGACATGAACACTGAAGCTTTCTTT; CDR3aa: CASSPDMNTEAFF
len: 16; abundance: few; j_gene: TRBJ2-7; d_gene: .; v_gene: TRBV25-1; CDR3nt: TGTGCCAGCAGTGAGCACCTAGGGCACCTCCTGGCCGAGCAGTACTTC; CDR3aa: CASSEHLGHLLAEQYF
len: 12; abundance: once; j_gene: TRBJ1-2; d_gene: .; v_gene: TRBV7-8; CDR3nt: TGTGCCAGCAGAGTCGGAGCGGGTGGCTACACCTTC; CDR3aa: CASRVGAGGYTF
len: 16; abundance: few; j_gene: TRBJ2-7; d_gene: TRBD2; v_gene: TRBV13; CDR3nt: TGTGCCAGCAGCGATCGGGCGACTAGCGGATCCTACGAGCAGTACTTC; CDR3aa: CASSDRATSGSYEQYF
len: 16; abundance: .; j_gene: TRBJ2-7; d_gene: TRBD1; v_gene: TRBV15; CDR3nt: TGTGCCACCAGCAGTGGAGAGACAGGGGGCGTCTACGAGCAGTACTTC; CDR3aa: CATSSGETGGVYEQYF
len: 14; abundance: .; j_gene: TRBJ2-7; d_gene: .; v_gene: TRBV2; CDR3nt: TGTGCCAGTACCTACTTCAGGGGAGGAGACGAGCAGTACTTC; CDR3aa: CASTYFRGGDEQYF
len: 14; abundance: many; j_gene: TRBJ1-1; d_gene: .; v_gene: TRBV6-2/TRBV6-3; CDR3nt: TGTGCCAGCAGTTACCCCGCGATAAACACTGAAGCTTTCTTT; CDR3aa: CASSYPAINTEAFF
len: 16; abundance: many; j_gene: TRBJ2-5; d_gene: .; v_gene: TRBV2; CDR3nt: TGTGCCAGCAGCTTGGAGGGGATATGGAGTATGGAGACCCAGTACTTC; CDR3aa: CASSLEGIWSMETQYF
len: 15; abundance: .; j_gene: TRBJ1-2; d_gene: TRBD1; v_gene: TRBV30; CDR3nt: TGTGCCTGGAGTCCCCCGACAGGGCGGTACTATGGCTACACCTTC; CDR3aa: CAWSPPTGRYYGYTF
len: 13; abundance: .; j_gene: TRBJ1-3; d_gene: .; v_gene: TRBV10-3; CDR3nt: TGTGCCATCAGTGATAGGGGAGTCAACACCATATATTTT; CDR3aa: CAISDRGVNTIYF
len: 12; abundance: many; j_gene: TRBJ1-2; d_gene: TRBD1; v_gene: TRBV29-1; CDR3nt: TGCAGCGTTGTGGACAGGGATTATGGCTACACCTTC; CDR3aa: CSVVDRDYGYTF
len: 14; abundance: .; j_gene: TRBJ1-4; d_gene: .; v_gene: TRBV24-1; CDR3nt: TGTGCCACCAGTGATTCGGGAAGAGGCGAAAAACTGTTTTTT; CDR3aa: CATSDSGRGEKLFF
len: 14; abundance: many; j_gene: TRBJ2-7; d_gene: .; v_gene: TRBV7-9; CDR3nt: TGTGCCAGCAGCCAGGACCTGCAGCCCTACGAGCAGTACTTC; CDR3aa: CASSQDLQPYEQYF
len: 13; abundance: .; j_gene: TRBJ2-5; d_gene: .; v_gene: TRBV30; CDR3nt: TGTGCCTGGACGTACAGGGCGGCGGAGACCCAGTACTTC; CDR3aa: CAWTYRAAETQYF
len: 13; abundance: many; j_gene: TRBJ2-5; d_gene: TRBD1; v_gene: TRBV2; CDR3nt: TGTGCCAGTTCAATGGACAGGGAAGAGACCCAGTACTTC; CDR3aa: CASSMDREETQYF
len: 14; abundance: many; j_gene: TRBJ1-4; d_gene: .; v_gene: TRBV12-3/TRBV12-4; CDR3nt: TGTGCCAGCAGTTTATACGAGGGGAGCGAAAAACTGTTTTTT; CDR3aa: CASSLYEGSEKLFF
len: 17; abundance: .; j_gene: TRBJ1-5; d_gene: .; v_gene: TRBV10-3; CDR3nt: TGTGCCAGCAGTTTATTTTCAGGACAAAATAGCAATCAGCCCCAGCATTTT; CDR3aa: CASSLFSGQNSNQPQHF
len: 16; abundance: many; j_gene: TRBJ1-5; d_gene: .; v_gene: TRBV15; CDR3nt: TGTGCCACCAGCAGAGAACTTGGGACACCAAATCAGCCCCAGCATTTT; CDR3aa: CATSRELGTPNQPQHF
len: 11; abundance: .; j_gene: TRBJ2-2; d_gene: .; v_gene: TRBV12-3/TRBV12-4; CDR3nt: TGTGCCAGCAGGATGACAGGGGAGCTGTTTTTT; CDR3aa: CASRMTGELFF
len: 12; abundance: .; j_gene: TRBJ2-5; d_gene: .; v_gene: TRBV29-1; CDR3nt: TGCAGCGTCGACAGGGAGGGCGAGACCCAGTACTTC; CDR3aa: CSVDREGETQYF
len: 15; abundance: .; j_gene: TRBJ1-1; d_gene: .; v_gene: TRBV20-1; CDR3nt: TGCAGTGCTAGACAGGGTAGCGTGGTGAGCACTGAAGCTTTCTTT; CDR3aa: CSARQGSVVSTEAFF
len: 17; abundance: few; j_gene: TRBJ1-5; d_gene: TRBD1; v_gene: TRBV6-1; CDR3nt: TGTGCCAGCAGCCGGGACAGGGAAAGTGTGCTTAATCAGCCCCAGCATTTT; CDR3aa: CASSRDRESVLNQPQHF
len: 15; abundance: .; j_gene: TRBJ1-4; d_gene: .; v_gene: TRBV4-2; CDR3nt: TGTGCCAGCAGCCAAGGGGGACGGAGTAATGAAAAACTGTTTTTT; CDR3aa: CASSQGGRSNEKLFF
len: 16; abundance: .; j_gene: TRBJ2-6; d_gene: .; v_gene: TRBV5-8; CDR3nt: TGTGCCAGCAGACATGGGACGGGCTCTGGGGCCAACGTCCTGACTTTC; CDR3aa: CASRHGTGSGANVLTF
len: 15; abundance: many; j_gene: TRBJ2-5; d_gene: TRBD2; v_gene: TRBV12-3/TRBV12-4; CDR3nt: TGTGCCAGCAGGGGGGGACTAGCGGGACGTGAGACCCAGTACTTC; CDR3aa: CASRGGLAGRETQYF
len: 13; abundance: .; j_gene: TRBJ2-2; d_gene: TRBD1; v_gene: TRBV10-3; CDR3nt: TGTGCCAGCGAGGGACAGGACTCCGGGGAGCTGTTTTTT; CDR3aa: CASEGQDSGELFF
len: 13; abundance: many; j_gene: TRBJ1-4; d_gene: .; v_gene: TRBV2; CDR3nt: TGTGCCAGCAGTGGACCGGTAGGCGAAAAACTGTTTTTT; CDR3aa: CASSGPVGEKLFF
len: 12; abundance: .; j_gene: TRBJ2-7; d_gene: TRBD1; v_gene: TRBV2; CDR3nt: TGTGCCAGCAGCCACGGACAGGGCGAGCAGTACTTT; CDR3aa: CASSHGQGEQYF
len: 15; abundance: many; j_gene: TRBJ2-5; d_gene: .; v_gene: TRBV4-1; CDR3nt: TGCGCCAGCCAGGCCCAGGGTCCTCCCCAAGAGACCCAGTACTTC; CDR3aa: CASQAQGPPQETQYF
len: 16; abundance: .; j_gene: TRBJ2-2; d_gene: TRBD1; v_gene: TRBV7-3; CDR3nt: TGTGCCAGCAGCTATGGACGGACAGGGGGCTCCGGGGAGCTGTTTTTT; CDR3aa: CASSYGRTGGSGELFF
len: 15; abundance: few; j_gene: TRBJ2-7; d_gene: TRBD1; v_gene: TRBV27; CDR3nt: TGTGCCAGCAGTTCACCGGGACAGGGGGAATGGGAGCAGTACTTC; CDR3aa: CASSSPGQGEWEQYF
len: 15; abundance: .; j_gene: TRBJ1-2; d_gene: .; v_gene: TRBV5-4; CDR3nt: TGTGCCAGCAGTAAAGGTCGGCAGGGAAGCTGTGGCTACACCTTC; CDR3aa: CASSKGRQGSCGYTF
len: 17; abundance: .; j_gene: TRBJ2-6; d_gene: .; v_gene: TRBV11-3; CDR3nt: TGTGCCAGCAGCTTAGCCCGAATAATTACTGGGGCCAACGTCCTGACTTTC; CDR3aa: CASSLARIITGANVLTF
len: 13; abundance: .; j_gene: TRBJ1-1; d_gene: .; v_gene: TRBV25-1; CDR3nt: TGTGCCAGCAGTGAACAAGTGAGCACTGAAGCTTTCTTT; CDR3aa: CASSEQVSTEAFF
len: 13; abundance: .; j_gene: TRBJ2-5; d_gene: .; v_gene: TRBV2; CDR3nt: TGTGCCAGCAGTGGATCCGCCCAAGAGACCCAGTACTTC; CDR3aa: CASSGSAQETQYF